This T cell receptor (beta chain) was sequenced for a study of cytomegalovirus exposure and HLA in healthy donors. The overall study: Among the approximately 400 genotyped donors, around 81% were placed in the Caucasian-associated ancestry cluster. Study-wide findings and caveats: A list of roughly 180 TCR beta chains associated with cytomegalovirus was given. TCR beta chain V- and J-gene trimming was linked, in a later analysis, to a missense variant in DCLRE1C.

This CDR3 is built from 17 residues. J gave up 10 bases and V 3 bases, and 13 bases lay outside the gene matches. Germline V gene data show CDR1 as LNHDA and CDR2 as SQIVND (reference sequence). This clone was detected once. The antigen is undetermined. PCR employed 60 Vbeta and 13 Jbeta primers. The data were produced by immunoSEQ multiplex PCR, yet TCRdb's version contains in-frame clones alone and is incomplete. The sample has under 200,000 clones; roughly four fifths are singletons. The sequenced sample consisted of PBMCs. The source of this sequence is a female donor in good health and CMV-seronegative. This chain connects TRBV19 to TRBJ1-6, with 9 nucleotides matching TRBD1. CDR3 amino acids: CASSIDPGQGRSSPLHF. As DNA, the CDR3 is TGTGCCAGTAGTATCGACCCGGGACAGGGCCGATCCTCACCCCTCCACTTT.